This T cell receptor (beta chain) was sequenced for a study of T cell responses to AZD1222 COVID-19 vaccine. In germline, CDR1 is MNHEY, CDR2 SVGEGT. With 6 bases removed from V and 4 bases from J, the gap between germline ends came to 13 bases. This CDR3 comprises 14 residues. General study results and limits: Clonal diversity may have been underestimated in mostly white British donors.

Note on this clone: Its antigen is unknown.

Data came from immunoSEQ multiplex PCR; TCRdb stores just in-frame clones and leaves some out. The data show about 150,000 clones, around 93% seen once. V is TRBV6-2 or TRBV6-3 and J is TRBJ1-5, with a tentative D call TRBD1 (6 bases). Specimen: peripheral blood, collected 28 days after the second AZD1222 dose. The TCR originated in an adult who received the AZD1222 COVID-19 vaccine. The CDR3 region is CASSKLGGNQPQHF. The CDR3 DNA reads TGTGCCAGCAGCAAATTAGGGGGGAATCAGCCCCAGCATTTT.